The clone carrying this TCR beta chain showed up many times. Its antigen is not known. Researchers took RNA transcripts and amplified the TCR beta CDR3 regions from them. The HTBI primer set was used in a first-round RT-PCR of the TCR CDR3. TCRdb recomputed calls from the multiplex PCR reads with MiXCR, one row per CDR3 protein. The repertoire holds about 590,000 distinct CDR3 sequences, with less than 20% as singletons. Uncontrolled infections, other autoimmune diseases, pregnancy or lactation led to exclusion of patients. The data derive from a study of T cells in Graves' hyperthyroidism and ophthalmopathy. Findings and caveats of the study: Onset of ophthalmopathy came a median 6.5 months after the model predicted it.

Germline V CDR1 and CDR2: ENHRY, SYGVKD. The ends were cut back, 3 bases at V and 3 bases at J, with 18 bases in the middle. The CDR3 totals 16 residues. The source material was blood. This sequence originates from a woman aged 30 to 39 with Graves' hyperthyroidism. V gene TRBV10-3 combines with J gene TRBJ2-7; D gene unclear. The CDR3 is CAISDPAQSDLYEQYF. The CDR3, as DNA: TGTGCCATCAGTGACCCTGCCCAGTCCGACCTCTACGAGCAGTACTTC.